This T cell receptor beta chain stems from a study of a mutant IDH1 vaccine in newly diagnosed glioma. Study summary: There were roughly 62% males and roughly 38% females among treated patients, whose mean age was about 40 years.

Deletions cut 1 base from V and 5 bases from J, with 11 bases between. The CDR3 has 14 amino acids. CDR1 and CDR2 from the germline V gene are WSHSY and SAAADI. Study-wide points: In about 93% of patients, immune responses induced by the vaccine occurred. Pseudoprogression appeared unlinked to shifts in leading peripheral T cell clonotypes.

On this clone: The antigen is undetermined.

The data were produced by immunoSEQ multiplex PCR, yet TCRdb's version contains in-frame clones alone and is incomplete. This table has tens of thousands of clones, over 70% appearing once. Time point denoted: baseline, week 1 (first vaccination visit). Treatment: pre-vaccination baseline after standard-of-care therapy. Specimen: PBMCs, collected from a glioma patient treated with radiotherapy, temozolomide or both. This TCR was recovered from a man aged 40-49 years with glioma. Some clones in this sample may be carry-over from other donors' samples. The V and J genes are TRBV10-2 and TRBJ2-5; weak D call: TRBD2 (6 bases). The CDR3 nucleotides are TGCGCCAGCAGTGAGTTCTCTAGCGTGGAGACCCAGTACTTC. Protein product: CASSEFSSVETQYF.